This entry lists 12 T cell receptor beta chains sequenced from one sample in a study of spatial heterogeneity in lung cancer. Time point noted: blood at routine non-recurrence follow-up after resection. Via MiXCR, TCRdb re-called the 5' RACE reads, giving one row per CDR3 protein. Of about 16,000 distinct CDR3 sequences detected, 5% to 7.5% appear once; the ten largest clones hold more than 20%. The sequenced sample was PBMCs, obtained at follow-up. These receptors all come from a male donor with early-stage non-small cell lung cancer.

This clonotype was counted ten times or more. V usage is TRBV7-9 and J usage is TRBJ2-2, with D tentatively TRBD1 (6 bases). Trimming pared 5 bases from V and 6 bases from J, leaving 19 bases between. The CDR3 is 16 amino acids. Per germline, CDR1 SEHNR and CDR2 FQNEAQ (reference sequence). Here the CDR3 DNA reads TGTGCCAGCAGCCGCTCAGTTGGGGGCAACCCCGGGGAGCTGTTTTTT. This translates into CASSRSVGGNPGELFF.

This chain joins TRBV7-2 and TRBJ2-6; unclear D gene. The CDR3 runs to 17 residues. Germline-derived CDR1 and CDR2 are SGHTA and FQGNSA. Trimming cost V 5 bases and J 0 bases, with 14 bases left between them. CDR3 coding DNA: TGTGCCAGCAGCCCCGCCGCCCCAGGCTCTGGGGCCAACGTCCTGACTTTC. It codes for CASSPAAPGSGANVLTF.

The V gene is TRBV27, the J gene TRBJ2-7, with 10 bases lining up with TRBD1. The CDR3 covers 14 residues. Germline CDR1 reads MNHEY; CDR2 reads SMNVEV (reference sequence). The V gene end was trimmed by 8 bases and the J gene end by 4 bases; junction bases not matched to a gene: 8. The CDR3 DNA reads TGTGCCAGCGGGTTGACAGGGGGCGGTTACGAGCAGTACTTC. This sequence encodes CASGLTGGGYEQYF.

At least ten counts were recorded for this clonotype. The rearrangement links TRBV28 to TRBJ2-7; 9 bases align to TRBD2. The germline V gene encodes CDR1 MDHEN and CDR2 SYDVKM. The CDR3 covers 11 residues. CDR3 nucleotide sequence: TGTGTCGCGGGGGGGGCATACGAGCAGTACTTC. Amino acids: CVAGGAYEQYF. Supplemented by reference TRBV28 and TRBJ2-7, the full variable domain reads DVKVTQSSRYLVKRTGEKVFLECVQDMDHENMFWYRQDPGLGLRLIYFSYDVKMKEKGDIPEGYSVSREKKERFSLILESASTNQTSMYLCVAGGAYEQYFGPGTRLTVT.

This clonotype was counted many times. V and J are TRBV27 and TRBJ2-7, with 11 nucleotides matching TRBD2. The germline V gene encodes CDR1 MNHEY and CDR2 SMNVEV (reference sequence). V trimming: 4 bases; J trimming: 2 bases; junction bases outside the gene matches: 1. The CDR3 sequence is 14 residues long. The chain's CDR3 is CASSWGLAAYEQYF. The CDR3, as DNA: TGTGCCAGCAGTTGGGGACTAGCGGCCTACGAGCAGTACTTC.

At least ten counts were recorded for this clonotype. V usage is TRBV14 and J usage is TRBJ1-1, with D perhaps matching TRBD1 (6 bases). This CDR3 region has 13 residues. The V and J ends lost 6 bases and 1 base respectively, with 9 bases between them. Germline loops: CDR1 SGHDN, CDR2 FVKESK. As DNA, the CDR3 is TGTGCCAGCAGGGGACAAGCGAACACTGAAGCTTTCTTT. It encodes CASRGQANTEAFF.

In this sample, this clonotype turned up many times. This chain connects TRBV6-6 to TRBJ2-6, with 10 bases lining up with TRBD1. The CDR3 is made up of 18 amino acids. Germline loops: CDR1 MNHNY, CDR2 SVGAGI (reference sequence). Trimming cost V 5 bases and J 3 bases; bases outside gene matches: 10. The CDR3 sequence is CASSRKTGGRVGANVLTF. The DNA of the CDR3 is TGTGCCAGCAGTCGAAAGACAGGGGGCCGGGTTGGGGCCAACGTCCTGACTTTC.

This clonotype was counted at least ten times. This chain uses TRBV4-1 with TRBJ2-5, with no clear D. V lost 0 bases to trimming and J lost 1 base, with 9 bases between them. Germline CDR1 and CDR2: MGHRA and YSYEKL. The CDR3 is 15 residues long. The CDR3 loop reads CASSQDRTFQETQYF. The CDR3 bases are TGCGCCAGCAGCCAAGATAGGACGTTCCAAGAGACCCAGTACTTC.

This clonotype was counted between two and nine times. V is TRBV4-1 and J is TRBJ2-5; TRBD1 matches at 8 bases. The CDR3 is made up of 15 amino acids. Per the germline V gene, CDR1 is MGHRA and CDR2 is YSYEKL. V was clipped by 2 bases and J by 1 base; unmatched bases: 3. The chain's CDR3 is CASSQWTGPQETQYF. CDR3 coding DNA: TGCGCCAGCAGCCAATGGACAGGGCCCCAAGAGACCCAGTACTTC.

This clonotype showed up many times. This sequence joins TRBV27 and TRBJ2-1, with D perhaps given as TRBD1 or TRBD2 (5 bases each). CDR3 length equals 14 residues. Trimming stripped 7 bases from V and 6 bases from J, with 16 bases between. Germline-derived CDR1 and CDR2 are MNHEY and SMNVEV (reference sequence). In DNA form, the CDR3 reads TGTGCCAGCACCCTCCGGGACCCATCCAATGAGCAGTTCTTC. Amino acids: CASTLRDPSNEQFF.

This clonotype showed up many times. The chain joins TRBV4-2 to TRBJ2-2, with D possibly being TRBD2 (6 bases). This CDR3 region has 14 residues. Germline V gene sequence: CDR1 LGHNA, CDR2 YNFKEQ. V was pared by 4 bases and J by 6 bases, with 12 bases between. The CDR3 protein is CASSRSSDPGELFF. CDR3 nucleotides: TGTGCCAGCAGCCGGTCTAGCGACCCCGGGGAGCTGTTTTTT.

This clonotype has more than one count but fewer than ten. V and J are TRBV20-1 and TRBJ2-2; the match to TRBD2 covers 8 bases. The CDR3 has 13 residues. Germline CDR1 DFQATT, CDR2 SNEGSKA (reference sequence). V shed 6 bases, J shed 4 bases, and the junction held 4 bases outside the gene matches. CDR3 sequence: CSAAGVATGELFF. In DNA form, the CDR3 reads TGCAGTGCAGCGGGAGTGGCCACCGGGGAGCTGTTTTTT.